Presented here are 26 T cell receptor beta chains from one specimen sequenced in a study of shared clonotypes between healthy human individuals. This table comes from immunoSEQ multiplex PCR, and its TCRdb copy is limited to in-frame clones, with some not included. The sample has more than 150,000 clones, around 63% seen once. Sequenced input: memory CD4+ T cells sorted from blood. Noted subset: CD45RA-negative fraction. All receptors come from a young man in good health.

This clone was detected a few times. This chain connects TRBV5-4 to TRBJ1-2; D is possibly TRBD1 (5 bases). The CDR3 contains 14 residues. Germline V lookup: CDR1 SGHNT, CDR2 YYREEE (reference sequence). V lost 4 bases and J lost 8, with 18 bases in between. CDR3 residues: CASSQRGRGDGYTF. CDR3 nucleotide sequence: TGTGCCAGCAGCCAACGGGGAAGGGGTGACGGCTACACCTTC.

V is TRBV11-2 and J is TRBJ1-1; D is undetermined. The V gene lost 5 bases and the J gene lost 4 bases, with 11 bases spanning the gap. The length of the CDR3 is 13 residues. The germline CDR1 and CDR2 sequences are SGHAT and FQNNGV. The CDR3 DNA reads as TGTGCCAGCAGCCCCGATAGGAGCACTGAAGCTTTCTTT. This codes for CASSPDRSTEAFF.

The chain has TRBV27 and TRBJ2-2, with D unresolved. CDR1 is MNHEY, CDR2 SMNVEV, per germline (reference sequence). Trimming stripped 3 bases from V and 6 bases from J, with 11 bases between. This CDR3 has 14 residues. This chain's CDR3 is CASSFRLPPGELFF. The CDR3 DNA follows: TGTGCCAGCAGTTTTAGGCTACCCCCCGGGGAGCTGTTTTTT.

The V gene is TRBV11-2, the J gene TRBJ2-3, with D possibly being TRBD2 (5 bases). Looked up from germline, CDR1 is SGHAT and CDR2 is FQNNGV. This CDR3 contains 16 residues. V lost 7 bases and J lost 3, with 20 bases in between. The CDR3 bases are TGTGCCAGCACCTCTGGGGAGAGGGTTGGAACAGATACGCAGTATTTT. Protein product: CASTSGERVGTDTQYF.

In its sample, this clone was seen a few times. The V gene is TRBV19, the J gene TRBJ1-5; no reliable D call. Trimming took 7 bases from V and 5 from J, leaving 15 bases between them. The CDR3 is 14 residues long. Germline CDR1 reads LNHDA; CDR2 reads SQIVND (reference sequence). The CDR3 region is CASNVRGTDQPQHF. The CDR3 region has the DNA TGTGCCAGTAATGTCCGGGGAACGGATCAGCCCCAGCATTTT.

The V gene is TRBV30, the J gene TRBJ2-5; D not certain. Trimming removed 0 bases from V and 0 bases from J, with 5 bases in between. Looked up from germline, CDR1 is GTSNPN and CDR2 is SVGIG (reference sequence). The CDR3 length is 13 residues. As DNA, the CDR3 is TGTGCCTGGAGTGTAGACTACCAAGAGACCCAGTACTTC. It yields the protein CAWSVDYQETQYF.

This clone was observed once. The V call is TRBV2, the J call TRBJ1-1; a possible D gene is TRBD1 (5 bases). Germline values: CDR1 SNHLY, CDR2 FYNNEI. V lost 4 bases and J 1 base, leaving 13 bases between the germline ends. This CDR3 comprises 15 residues. CDR3 amino acids: CASSGQGPKNTEAFF. The CDR3 DNA is TGTGCCAGCAGTGGGCAGGGACCGAAGAACACTGAAGCTTTCTTT.

This clone has just a few counts. The CDR3 DNA follows: TGTGCCAGCAGTGATCCGGACAAGTACTATGGCTACACCTTC. This sequence encodes CASSDPDKYYGYTF. The V call is TRBV2, the J call TRBJ1-2; TRBD1 might be the D (5 bases). The CDR3 is made up of 14 amino acids. Germline V gene sequence: CDR1 SNHLY, CDR2 FYNNEI. The V end was cut by 3 bases, the J end by 3 bases, with 11 bases between.

V usage is TRBV28 and J usage is TRBJ2-7, with 8 positions matching TRBD1. CDR3 length equals 14 residues. V lost 2 bases to trimming and J lost 7 bases; unmatched junction nucleotides: 7. Germline V CDR1 and CDR2: MDHEN, SYDVKM. In DNA, the CDR3 is TGTGCCAGCAGTTTAACAGGGGGAAGTCGGGAGCAGTACTTC. Protein product: CASSLTGGSREQYF.

V usage is TRBV11-2 and J usage is TRBJ2-1; TRBD2 is a possible D gene (6 bases). Per germline, CDR1 SGHAT and CDR2 FQNNGV. The ends were cut back, 1 base at V and 1 base at J, with 11 bases in the middle. This CDR3 has 16 residues. Here the CDR3 reads CASSLGPGSSYNEQFF. The CDR3 DNA reads as TGTGCCAGCAGCTTAGGCCCCGGGAGTTCCTACAATGAGCAGTTCTTC.

Only a few counts were recorded for this clone. The V and J genes are TRBV2 and TRBJ2-1; 10 bases agree with TRBD2. The V and J ends lost 4 bases and 7 bases, in that order; junction bases with no gene match: 13. Looked up from germline, CDR1 is SNHLY and CDR2 is FYNNEI. The CDR3 loop spans 17 amino acids. The CDR3 protein is CASSGGASGRWGNEQFF. The CDR3 bases are TGTGCCAGCAGTGGGGGTGCTAGCGGGAGATGGGGTAATGAGCAGTTCTTC.

In nucleotides, the CDR3 is TGCGCCAGCAGCTTCCTCGGGACGGGTAATGAGCAGTTCTTC. Its protein product is CASSFLGTGNEQFF. The chain uses TRBV5-1 and TRBJ2-1; D might be TRBD1 or TRBD2, each matching 5 bases. Between the trimmed V and J ends, which lost 2 bases and 7 bases, there was a span of 13 bases. CDR1 and CDR2 (germline): SGHRS, YFSETQ. The CDR3 sequence is 14 residues long.

The count of this clone is one. The rearrangement links TRBV5-4 to TRBJ2-1; 16 bases are a match to TRBD2. The germline V gene encodes CDR1 SGHNT and CDR2 YYREEE (reference sequence). This CDR3 region has 20 residues. Losses at the gene ends were 0 bases for V and 8 bases for J; bases not matched to a gene: 14. The chain's CDR3 is CASSLGPGTSGRARWDEQFF. The CDR3 DNA reads TGTGCCAGCAGCTTGGGACCCGGGACTAGCGGGAGGGCCCGGTGGGATGAGCAGTTCTTC.

The chain couples TRBV11-2 to TRBJ1-1; tentatively, D is TRBD1 (6 bases). Germline assignment: CDR1 SGHAT and CDR2 FQNNGV. V lost 5 bases to trimming and J lost 3 bases, with 10 bases between them. The CDR3 is 13 amino acids. The CDR3 nucleotides read TGTGCCAGCAGCAGACAGGCTCACACTGAAGCTTTCTTT. Protein product: CASSRQAHTEAFF.

The chain joins TRBV11-1 to TRBJ2-7; D tentatively fits TRBD1 or TRBD2 (5 bases each). The CDR3 covers 15 residues. Germline loops: CDR1 SGHAT, CDR2 FQDESV (reference sequence). Trimming removed 1 base from V and 7 bases from J, with 17 bases in between. This CDR3 reads CASSLGDGASGEQYF. DNA for the CDR3: TGTGCCAGCAGCTTAGGGGACGGGGCTTCAGGGGAGCAGTACTTC.

This chain connects TRBV6-6 to TRBJ2-1; D gene unclear. Germline values: CDR1 MNHNY, CDR2 SVGAGI (reference sequence). The CDR3 has 14 amino acids. Trimming removed 8 bases from V and 1 base from J, with 12 bases in between. The CDR3 spells CASASDRSYNEQFF. The CDR3 bases are TGTGCCAGCGCTTCGGACCGTTCCTACAATGAGCAGTTCTTC.

The chain has TRBV5-1 and TRBJ2-3, with D perhaps matching TRBD1 (6 bases). Germline assignment: CDR1 SGHRS and CDR2 YFSETQ. Deletions cut 2 bases from V and 4 bases from J, with 11 bases between. The CDR3 has 14 amino acids. The CDR3 region is CASSLQQGADTQYF. The CDR3 DNA reads TGCGCCAGCAGCTTACAACAGGGCGCAGATACGCAGTATTTT.

This chain connects TRBV7-9 to TRBJ2-7, with TRBD2 identical over 8 bases. From germline, CDR1 is SEHNR and CDR2 FQNEAQ (reference sequence). The J segment lost 6 bases and the V segment lost 5 bases, leaving 15 bases of the junction unmatched. The CDR3 is 16 residues long. The chain's CDR3 is CASSPSGGLGQSEQYF. The DNA for the CDR3 is TGTGCCAGCAGCCCAAGTGGGGGACTAGGGCAATCCGAGCAGTACTTC.

The rearrangement joins TRBV29-1 to TRBJ2-3, with 15 bases fitting TRBD2. The CDR3 consists of 16 residues. The germline V gene has CDR1 SQVTM and CDR2 ANQGSEA. V gave up 6 bases and J gave up 2 bases; unmatched junction bases: 6. The CDR3 sequence is CSVLGLAGGYTDTQYF. DNA of the CDR3: TGCAGCGTGCTGGGACTAGCGGGAGGATACACAGATACGCAGTATTTT.

The chain combines TRBV29-1 with TRBJ1-1, with 7 bases fitting TRBD1. Germline CDR1 SQVTM, CDR2 ANQGSEA. With V trimmed by 0 bases and J by 1 base, 5 bases remained unmatched. The CDR3 is 15 residues long. The CDR3: CSVEDLAGGNTEAFF. Here the CDR3 DNA reads TGCAGCGTTGAAGATCTGGCAGGGGGGAACACTGAAGCTTTCTTT.

The rearrangement uses TRBV19 and TRBJ2-1; D gene ambiguous. The CDR3 loop spans 13 amino acids. Trimming shortened V by 3 bases and J by 4 bases, and 7 bases separated the two germline ends. CDR1 LNHDA and CDR2 SQIVND come from the germline V gene (reference sequence). The CDR3 sequence: CASSIQLYNEQFF. CDR3 nucleotide sequence: TGTGCCAGTAGTATTCAACTTTACAATGAGCAGTTCTTC.

This chain links TRBV27 with TRBJ1-1; a weak D match, TRBD1 (5 bases). CDR3 length: 14 residues. Per the germline V gene, CDR1 is MNHEY and CDR2 is SMNVEV (reference sequence). V shed 5 bases and J shed 6 bases, with 16 bases lying between them. CDR3 in DNA: TGTGCCAGCAGTCCCGGGTCAAGGGGCCCTGAAGCTTTCTTT. Translated: CASSPGSRGPEAFF.

The J gene is TRBJ2-2, the V gene TRBV2, with TRBD2 matching 10 bases. Losses at the gene ends were 6 bases for V and 1 base for J; bases not matched to a gene: 2. Germline-derived CDR1 and CDR2 are SNHLY and FYNNEI. The CDR3 runs 15 residues. The chain's CDR3 is CASRRTSGNTGELFF. CDR3 DNA sequence: TGTGCCAGCAGAAGGACTAGCGGGAACACCGGGGAGCTGTTTTTT.

The V and J genes are TRBV6-5 and TRBJ2-7; no clear D gene. CDR1 is MNHEY, CDR2 SVGAGI, per germline. CDR3 length: 15 amino acids. The ends were cut back, 0 bases at V and 2 bases at J, with 11 bases in the middle. The CDR3 region has the DNA TGTGCCAGCAGTTACTCTCAGGACGCAACCTACGAGCAGTACTTC. This gives the protein CASSYSQDATYEQYF.

The rearrangement joins TRBV10-2 to TRBJ2-3; the match to TRBD1 covers 8 bases. J gave up 1 base and V 3 bases, and 3 bases lay outside the gene matches. The CDR3 is made up of 15 amino acids. Per the germline V gene, CDR1 is WSHSY and CDR2 is SAAADI. Written as DNA, the CDR3 is TGCGCCAGCAGTGACAGGGGGCTCGGCACAGATACGCAGTATTTT. The encoded protein is CASSDRGLGTDTQYF.

The rearrangement uses TRBV4-1 and TRBJ2-5; TRBD1 matches 7 bases. The CDR3 length is 13 residues. Germline V gives CDR1 MGHRA, CDR2 YSYEKL. V was pared by 3 bases and J by 7 bases, with 5 bases of the junction left unmatched. For the CDR3, the DNA is TGCGCCAGCAGCCAGACAGGGTCTGGGACCCAGTACTTC. This codes for CASSQTGSGTQYF.